This TCR beta chain was profiled in a study of vaccination effects on CD4 cells after COVID-19. Trimming left V 5 bases short and J 9 bases short, with 20 bases between. The CDR3 has 16 residues. The germline CDR1 and CDR2 sequences are MNHEY and SVGEGT. Antigen-specific CD4+ T cells were expanded (with viral peptide pools) by the ViraFEST assay ahead of sequencing. The authors isolated CD4+ T cells after less than eleven days of culture. Two-dose vaccination with either BNT162b2 or mRNA-1273 was given to the participants. Researchers swapped half the medium for IL-2 medium on both days 3 and 7. Some clones are missing from TCRdb's copy, which holds only in-frame ones; the method was immunoSEQ multiplex PCR. The table lists about 38,000 clones, approximately 80% of them singletons. As for this clone: Its cognate antigen is unknown.

The clonotype comes from a human donor who received a COVID-19 vaccine. Some clones in this sample may be carry-over from other donors' samples. The chain joins TRBV6-2 or TRBV6-3 to TRBJ1-6, with unresolved D. The material sequenced was CD4+ T cells from PBMCs cultured with HCoV-NL63 spike peptides, taken after COVID-19 vaccination. The CDR3 reads CASSPGPGLIGSPLHF. CDR3 in DNA: TGTGCCAGCAGTCCCGGGCCGGGGTTAATTGGTTCACCCCTCCACTTT.